This is a list of T cell receptor beta chains from one sample in a study of breast tumors, draining lymph nodes, adjacent tissues. Each CDR3 protein gets one entry after TCRdb re-called the multiplex PCR reads with MiXCR. The sample consists of around 15,000 distinct CDR3 sequences, roughly 52% of them appearing once. Material: tumor-adjacent breast tissue. Receptor source: a female donor with breast cancer. Some clones in this sample may be carry-over from other donors' samples. The CDR3 runs from the conserved cysteine through the conserved F or W.

V: TRBV3-1
J: TRBJ1-2
CDR3: CASSRGLYGYTF

V: TRBV10-3
J: TRBJ2-2
CDR3: CAIRKRDDTGELLF

V: TRBV7-8
J: TRBJ1-2
CDR3: CASSLAVGGSSVYGYTF

V: TRBV2
J: TRBJ2-3
CDR3: CASRGAGGPVGTDTQYF

V: TRBV7-2
J: TRBJ1-5
CDR3: CASSLESGVGNQPQHF

V: TRBV6-2/TRBV6-3
J: TRBJ1-2
CDR3: CASSRDRGQFGYTF

V: TRBV3-1
J: TRBJ1-2
CDR3: CASSETGPNYGYTF

V: TRBV4-2
J: TRBJ2-3
CDR3: CASSPRRADTDTQYF

V: TRBV6-2/TRBV6-3
J: TRBJ1-6
CDR3: CASDRGPNSPLHF

V: TRBV19
J: TRBJ1-1
CDR3: CASSTQMNTEAFF

V: TRBV7-2
J: TRBJ1-4
CDR3: CASSFRHRGGTNEKLLF

V: TRBV20-1
J: TRBJ2-5
CDR3: CSANRQGTETQYF

V: TRBV20-1
J: TRBJ2-7
CDR3: CSASGLAGGQYF

V: TRBV12-3/TRBV12-4
J: TRBJ1-5
CDR3: CASRRNGPQHF

V: TRBV10-3
J: TRBJ2-3
CDR3: CAIGIAGTDTQYF